The present T cell receptor beta chain was sequenced within a study of blood T cell repertoires in COVID-19. Some clones are missing from TCRdb's copy, which holds only in-frame ones; the method was immunoSEQ multiplex PCR. The sample has approximately 280,000 clones, around 80% seen once. V was cut by 6 bases and J by 5 bases, with 8 bases left in between. The CDR3 sequence is 12 residues long. Germline CDR1 reads KGHSH; CDR2 reads LQKENI. This clone was observed once. The same CDR3 is also encoded by other DNA sequences in this sample. Sequencing was performed on PBMCs or T cells enriched from blood (not recorded which). This chain connects TRBV18 to TRBJ1-5, with TRBD1 as a possible D gene (5 bases). This TCR came from a man aged 35-49 years who had been exposed to COVID-19. CDR3 amino acids: CASSPGDQPQHF. DNA of the CDR3: TGTGCCAGCTCTCCGGGGGATCAGCCCCAGCATTTT.